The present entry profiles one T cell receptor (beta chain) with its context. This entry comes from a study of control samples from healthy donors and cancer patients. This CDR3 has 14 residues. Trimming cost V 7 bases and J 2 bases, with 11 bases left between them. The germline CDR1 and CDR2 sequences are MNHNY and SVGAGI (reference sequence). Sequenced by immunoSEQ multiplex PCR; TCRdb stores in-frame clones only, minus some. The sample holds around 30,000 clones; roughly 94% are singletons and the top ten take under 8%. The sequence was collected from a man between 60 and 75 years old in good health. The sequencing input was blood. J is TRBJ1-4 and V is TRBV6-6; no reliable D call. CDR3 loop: CASTGKSTNEKLFF. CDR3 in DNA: TGTGCCAGCACCGGGAAGAGTACTAATGAAAAACTGTTTTTT.